The T cell receptor (beta chain) under discussion was sequenced for a study of metastatic and nonmetastatic thyroid tumors. As for the study in general: Comparative analysis of repertoires was undertaken across blood and tumor or nodule tissue obtained from malignant and benign thyroid patients.

General study points: When malignant thyroid tumors were compared with benign nodules, TCR beta diversity was reportedly significantly higher in the malignant tumors. This held in both blood and tumor samples.

None of the patients had undergone any treatment ahead of thyroid surgery. Germline V gene data show CDR1 as MDHEN and CDR2 as SYDVKM. With 2 bases clipped from V and 5 bases from J, the junction kept 8 bases outside the gene matches. The CDR3 runs to 16 residues. This clone was found many times. Its matching antigen is unknown. TCRdb re-called the PCR reads via MiXCR. The sample consists of some 38,000 clones, roughly 13% of them appearing once. This clonotype was sampled from a female donor with papillary thyroid cancer or a benign thyroid nodule (not recorded which). Some clones in this sample may be carry-over from other donors' samples. The V gene is TRBV28, the J gene TRBJ2-5, with TRBD2 matching over 10 bases. What was sequenced was blood. The CDR3 reads CASSLIGSGRAETQYF. DNA for the CDR3: TGTGCCAGCAGTTTAATAGGCAGCGGGAGGGCTGAGACCCAGTACTTC.